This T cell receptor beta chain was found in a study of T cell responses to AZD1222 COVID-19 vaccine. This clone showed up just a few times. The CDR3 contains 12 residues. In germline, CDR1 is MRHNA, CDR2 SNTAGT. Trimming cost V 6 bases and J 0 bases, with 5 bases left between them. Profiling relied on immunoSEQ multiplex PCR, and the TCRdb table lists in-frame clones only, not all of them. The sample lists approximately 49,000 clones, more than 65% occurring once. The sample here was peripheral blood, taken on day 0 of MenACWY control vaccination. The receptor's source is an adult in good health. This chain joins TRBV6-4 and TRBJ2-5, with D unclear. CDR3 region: CASSENQETQYF. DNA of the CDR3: TGTGCCAGCAGCGAGAACCAAGAGACCCAGTACTTC.